These 22 T cell receptor beta chains were all obtained from the same sample, sequenced in a study of cytomegalovirus exposure and HLA in healthy donors. The PCR contained 60 Vbeta and 13 Jbeta primers. Repertoires were generated with immunoSEQ multiplex PCR, while TCRdb's copy carries only in-frame clones and drops some. The sample lists more than 140,000 clones, roughly 79% occurring once. The material sequenced was PBMCs. The receptors were gathered from a male donor in good health and CMV-seronegative.

The rearrangement uses TRBV9 and TRBJ2-5; D may be TRBD1 (5 bases). Germline V gene data show CDR1 as SGDLS and CDR2 as YYNGEE. V lost 0 bases and J 4 bases, leaving 7 bases between the germline ends. The CDR3 totals 13 residues. CDR3 bases: TGTGCCAGCAGCGTAGATCAGGGAGAGACCCAGTACTTC. Translation gives CASSVDQGETQYF.

The chain carries TRBV10-3 and TRBJ1-2; 7 nucleotides agree with TRBD1. CDR1 ENHRY and CDR2 SYGVKD come from the germline V gene. The CDR3 totals 14 residues. V was clipped by 6 bases and J by 2 bases; unmatched bases: 6. The CDR3, as DNA: TGTGCCATCAGCTACAGGGGCGCCAACTATGGCTACACCTTC. Encoded protein: CAISYRGANYGYTF.

The chain has TRBV5-1 and TRBJ1-1, with D unclear. Germline V gene data show CDR1 as SGHRS and CDR2 as YFSETQ. The ends were cut back, 0 bases at V and 5 bases at J, with 17 bases in the middle. This CDR3 contains 16 residues. The CDR3 sequence: CASSLALGTRGTEAFF. Here the CDR3 DNA reads TGCGCCAGCAGCTTGGCCTTGGGCACCCGGGGAACTGAAGCTTTCTTT.

The chain employs TRBV10-2 and TRBJ2-5, with 8 bases identical to TRBD1. V gave up 8 bases and J gave up 4 bases; unmatched junction bases: 9. The CDR3 has 14 residues. CDR1 is WSHSY and CDR2 is SAAADI in the germline V gene. In DNA form, the CDR3 reads TGCGCCAGCCCCCGACAGGGGCTACGAGAGACCCAGTACTTC. Translating it yields CASPRQGLRETQYF.

The rearrangement uses TRBV9 and TRBJ1-6; possible D gene TRBD1, 5 bases. Germline V gene lookup returns CDR1 SGDLS and CDR2 YYNGEE. Trimming removed 0 bases from V and 3 bases from J, with 7 bases in between. This CDR3 is built from 15 residues. This chain's CDR3 is CASSVAGNYNSPLHF. In DNA form, the CDR3 reads TGTGCCAGCAGCGTAGCAGGGAACTATAATTCACCCCTCCACTTT. The full variable domain, rest sourced from reference TRBV9 and TRBJ1-6, is DSGVTQTPKHLITATGQRVTLRCSPRSGDLSVYWYQQSLDQGLQFLIQYYNGEERAKGNILERFSAQQFPDLHSELNLSSLELGDSALYFCASSVAGNYNSPLHFGNGTRLTVT.

This clone is a singleton in its sample. One junction end disagrees with the germline gene, perhaps due to a read error. The chain recombines TRBV7-9 with TRBJ2-2; D is unresolved. Per germline, CDR1 SEHNR and CDR2 FQNEAQ (reference sequence). The CDR3 runs to 14 residues. The CDR3 nucleotides are TGTTCCAGCAGCCCGGAGTTGTGGGCCGGGGAGCTGTTTTTT. It translates to CSSSPELWAGELFF.

This chain connects TRBV5-8 to TRBJ1-5; weak D call: TRBD1 (6 bases). Germline V CDR1 and CDR2: SGHTS, YDEGEE. CDR3 length: 14 amino acids. V gave up 5 bases and J gave up 3 bases, with 12 bases separating them. This chain's CDR3 is CASRPTGINQPQHF. CDR3 nucleotides: TGTGCCAGCAGACCGACAGGAATCAATCAGCCCCAGCATTTT.

The chain carries TRBV7-6 and TRBJ1-5; 7 positions agree with TRBD1. The CDR3 totals 16 residues. Losses at the gene ends were 1 base for V and 2 bases for J; bases not matched to a gene: 5. Germline CDR1 reads SGHVS; CDR2 reads FNYEAQ. The CDR3: CASSLGGDRRNQPQHF. CDR3 DNA: TGTGCCAGCAGCTTAGGGGGGGACAGACGCAATCAGCCCCAGCATTTT.

The chain employs TRBV7-2 and TRBJ2-5, with 8 bases identical to TRBD2. The DNA end favors TRBJ2-7, so the J call may be wrong. Germline CDR1 and CDR2: SGHTA and FQGNSA. The CDR3 has 15 amino acids. The DNA of the CDR3 is TGTGCCAGCAGTTTGATAGCGGGACCATCCTACGAGCAGTACTTC. Residues: CASSLIAGPSYEQYF.

The table lists this clone with a count of one. The chain uses TRBV5-5 and TRBJ2-1; D unresolved. The CDR3 spans 12 residues. The V gene lost 0 bases and the J gene lost 7 bases, with 5 bases spanning the gap. Germline loops: CDR1 SGHKS, CDR2 YYEKEE (reference sequence). In DNA form, the CDR3 reads TGTGCCAGCAGCTTGGCAGGAAATGAGCAGTTCTTC. Amino acid sequence: CASSLAGNEQFF.

The J gene is TRBJ2-3, the V gene TRBV4-3; D may be TRBD2 (5 bases). This CDR3 has 15 residues. V was trimmed by 0 bases and J by 1 base, leaving 8 bases between them. Germline CDR1 reads LGHNA; CDR2 reads YSLEER. CDR3 in amino acids: CASSQEAAGTDTQYF. DNA of the CDR3: TGCGCCAGCAGCCAAGAGGCAGCGGGCACAGATACGCAGTATTTT.

This chain links TRBV29-1 with TRBJ1-2; 9 bases are shared with TRBD1. Germline CDR1 and CDR2: SQVTM and ANQGSEA. V was pared by 5 bases and J by 7 bases, with 11 bases of the junction left unmatched. CDR3 length: 14 amino acids. The CDR3 is CSVPKQGATGGYTF. DNA of the CDR3: TGCAGCGTTCCAAAACAGGGGGCTACGGGTGGCTACACCTTC.

The J gene is TRBJ1-2, the V gene TRBV19, with a possible D match to TRBD1 (6 bases). The CDR3 runs to 13 residues. Trimming shortened V by 9 bases and J by 4 bases, and 15 bases separated the two germline ends. The germline gives CDR1 LNHDA, CDR2 SQIVND (reference sequence). The CDR3 loop is CASDRPGSYGYTF. The CDR3 DNA reads TGTGCCAGCGACAGGCCCGGGTCCTATGGCTACACCTTC.

The CDR3: CASSVDWRGFTDTQYF. The CDR3 region has the DNA TGTGCCAGCAGCGTAGACTGGCGGGGATTCACAGATACGCAGTATTTT. J is TRBJ2-3 and V is TRBV9; TRBD2 might be the D (6 bases). CDR3 size: 16 residues. V was trimmed by 0 bases and J by 2 bases, leaving 13 bases between them. The germline V gene encodes CDR1 SGDLS and CDR2 YYNGEE.

Remarks on this clone: The sample has other DNA sequences that encode this CDR3 too. This rearrangement joins TRBV5-4 to TRBJ2-1; TRBD2 might be the D (6 bases). This CDR3 comprises 14 residues. CDR1 is SGHNT, CDR2 YYREEE, per germline (reference sequence). The V and J ends lost 0 bases and 4 bases respectively, with 8 bases between them. Here the CDR3 reads CASSLAGTYNEQFF. DNA for the CDR3: TGTGCCAGCAGCTTGGCCGGGACTTACAATGAGCAGTTCTTC. The full variable domain, in which reference TRBV5-4 and TRBJ2-1 provide the parts outside the CDR3, is ETGVTQSPTHLIKTRGQQVTLRCSSQSGHNTVSWYQQALGQGPQFIFQYYREEENGRGNFPPRFSGLQFPNYSSELNVNALELDDSALYLCASSLAGTYNEQFFGPGTRLTVL.

The chain uses TRBV6-1 and TRBJ1-1; 10 bases are shared with TRBD1. With V trimmed by 2 bases and J by 7 bases, 10 bases remained unmatched. CDR1 is MNHNS and CDR2 is SASEGT in the germline V gene. CDR3 size: 16 residues. The CDR3 sequence is CASSEQAGQGGDEAFF. As DNA, the CDR3 is TGTGCCAGCAGTGAACAGGCCGGACAGGGGGGGGATGAAGCTTTCTTT.

A note on this clone: A read error may produce the germline difference seen at one junction end. This chain uses TRBV7-9 with TRBJ1-1, with unresolved D. Looked up from germline, CDR1 is SEHNR and CDR2 is FQNEAQ (reference sequence). The CDR3 covers 12 residues. CDR3 sequence: CSSSRDFPEAFF. The CDR3 bases are TGTTCCAGCAGCCGAGACTTCCCTGAAGCTTTCTTT. Full variable domain (missing parts from reference TRBV7-9 and TRBJ1-1): DTGVSQNPRHKITKRGQNVTFRCDPISEHNRLYWYRQTLGQGPEFLTYFQNEAQLEKSRLLSDRFSAERPKGSFSTLEIQRTEQGDSAMYLCSSSRDFPEAFFGQGTRLTVV.

This chain connects TRBV7-3 to TRBJ1-5, with a weak D call TRBD1 (6 bases). This CDR3 comprises 15 residues. V was pared by 5 bases and J by 1 base, with 12 bases between. From germline, CDR1 is SGHTA and CDR2 FQGTGA. CDR3 region: CASSTQGRSNQPQHF. CDR3 coding DNA: TGTGCCAGCAGCACACAGGGTAGAAGCAATCAGCCCCAGCATTTT.

The V call is TRBV30, the J call TRBJ2-3; 7 bases are a match to TRBD2. Germline-derived CDR1 and CDR2 are GTSNPN and SVGIG (reference sequence). CDR3 length equals 13 residues. The V segment lost 4 bases and the J segment 9 bases; nucleotides outside the gene matches: 10. The DNA of the CDR3 is TGTGCCTGGACGCTAGCGGCCGGGCGGACGCAGTATTTT. This codes for CAWTLAAGRTQYF.

For this clone: Other DNA sequences in the same sample also yield this CDR3. The chain uses TRBV5-1 and TRBJ1-1; TRBD1 might be the D (6 bases). The germline CDR1 and CDR2 sequences are SGHRS and YFSETQ. The CDR3 is made up of 14 amino acids. V was pared by 4 bases and J by 4 bases, with 14 bases between. The CDR3, as DNA: TGCGCCAGCAGCCCGCGGGGGGGCGGCACTGAAGCTTTCTTT. Its translation is CASSPRGGGTEAFF.

This sequence joins TRBV27 and TRBJ1-1, with D maybe TRBD1 (5 bases). The CDR3 length is 12 residues. With 11 bases removed from V and 5 bases from J, the gap between germline ends came to 15 bases. Germline V gene lookup returns CDR1 MNHEY and CDR2 SMNVEV (reference sequence). CDR3 nucleotide sequence: TGTGCCGACCAAGACGGGGGGACTGAAGCTTTCTTT. This gives the protein CADQDGGTEAFF.

The CDR3 coding sequence is TGTGCCAGCAGTTACTGGCACAGAAACTCCTACGAGCAGTACTTC. Protein sequence: CASSYWHRNSYEQYF. The rearrangement uses TRBV6-5 and TRBJ2-7; D gene uncertain. Deletions cut 1 base from V and 0 bases from J, with 10 bases between. The germline CDR1 and CDR2 sequences are MNHEY and SVGAGI. The CDR3 runs to 15 residues.